The 13 T cell receptor beta chains presented below share a single source sample, sequenced in a study of shared clonotypes between healthy human individuals (dated by TCRdb to about 2020). For the CD8 naive samples, CD45RO-negative cells were positively selected for CCR7, yielding a CD45RA+CCR7+ population from which TemRA cells were excluded. The library relied on the immunoSEQ multiplex PCR assay. TCRdb limited this immuneACCESS table to in-frame rearrangements with V and J called. A share of clones is missing; checked studies link under half to unresolved V genes, and the rest is unexplained. In this sample the table shows about 2.1 million clones, 90% to 95% of which occur a single time. More than 1.5% of the sample is held by the ten biggest clonotypes. The source material was naive CD8+ T cells from PBMCs. Explained via the paper, the cell subset or site label denotes: CD45RA+CCR7+. The receptors come from a young man in good health. Some clones in this sample may be carry-over from other donors' samples.

The table lists this clone with a count of one. At the DNA level, this CDR3 is encoded by other sequences in the same sample as well. CDR3 protein: CASSPTGNYGYTF. In DNA, the CDR3 is TGTGCCAGCAGTCCCACAGGGAACTATGGCTACACCTTC. This rearrangement joins TRBV14 to TRBJ1-2, with D possibly matching TRBD1 (6 bases). This CDR3 region has 13 residues. CDR1 SGHDN and CDR2 FVKESK come from the germline V gene. V was cut by 6 bases and J by 2 bases, with 10 bases left in between.

This sequence joins TRBV25-1 and TRBJ2-7, with D unresolved. Germline loops: CDR1 MGHDK, CDR2 SYGVNS. V lost 3 bases and J 3 bases, leaving 6 bases between the germline ends. The CDR3 is 12 amino acids. The CDR3 loop reads CASSDHSYEQYF. CDR3 bases: TGTGCCAGCAGTGACCACAGCTACGAGCAGTACTTC.

This clone was seen once. The rearrangement uses TRBV21-1 and TRBJ1-5; the D call in the table, TRBD1, was not verified against the DNA. TRBV21-1 is a recognized pseudogene. The CDR3 runs 14 residues. Here the CDR3 DNA reads TGTGCCAGCAACAACCAGGGGGGCAATCAGCCCCAGCATTTT. Its translation is CASNNQGGNQPQHF.

The chain couples TRBV27 to TRBJ2-6; unclear D gene. Trimming left V 1 base short and J 2 bases short, with 15 bases between. This CDR3 comprises 18 residues. Looked up from germline, CDR1 is MNHEY and CDR2 is SMNVEV (reference sequence). The CDR3 DNA is TGTGCCAGCAGTTTATATGTGTTAGCCCCCCCTGGGGCCAACGTCCTGACTTTC. It encodes CASSLYVLAPPGANVLTF.

V usage is TRBV7-3 and J usage is TRBJ1-3; TRBD1 matches 7 bases. The trim removed 2 bases at V and 4 bases at J, leaving 8 bases unmatched. The length of the CDR3 is 16 residues. Germline-derived CDR1 and CDR2 are SGHTA and FQGTGA. The CDR3 DNA is TGTGCCAGCAGCTTATACCCCCAGGGGGGCGGAAACACCATATATTTT. Its translation is CASSLYPQGGGNTIYF.

In regard to this clone: At the DNA level, this CDR3 is encoded by other sequences in the same sample as well. The V gene is TRBV7-9, the J gene TRBJ2-7; 7 bases align to TRBD1. The CDR3 sequence is 16 residues long. Germline CDR1 reads SEHNR; CDR2 reads FQNEAQ (reference sequence). J was trimmed by 2 bases and V by 2 bases; bases with no gene match: 9. CDR3 in amino acids: CASSLPRTGDPYEQYF. The CDR3 DNA reads TGTGCCAGCAGCTTACCCCGGACAGGTGACCCCTACGAGCAGTACTTC.

In DNA form, the CDR3 reads TGTGCCAGCAGCCCCGGTCGTCTGGCGTACGCCTACGAGCAGTACTTC. The encoded protein is CASSPGRLAYAYEQYF. The rearrangement links TRBV4-2 to TRBJ2-7; unclear D gene. The CDR3 spans 16 residues. The germline gives CDR1 LGHNA, CDR2 YNFKEQ. Deletions cut 4 bases from V and 2 bases from J, with 18 bases between.

Concerning this clone: The same CDR3 can be traced to other DNA sequences in this sample. The chain has TRBV27 and TRBJ1-2, with unresolved D. The V end was cut by 6 bases, the J end by 3 bases, with 11 bases between. CDR3 length: 13 residues. The V gene's germline CDR1 is MNHEY and CDR2 SMNVEV (reference sequence). The CDR3 here is CASSLGGDYGYTF. DNA for the CDR3: TGTGCCAGCAGCCTCGGAGGAGACTATGGCTACACCTTC.

This clone was detected once. V and J are TRBV9 and TRBJ2-2; weak D call: TRBD1 (5 bases). Germline V gene data show CDR1 as SGDLS and CDR2 as YYNGEE. The CDR3 consists of 16 residues. V lost 4 bases and J lost 5, with 18 bases in between. CDR3 nucleotides: TGTGCCAGCAGCCCCCGGCCAGTAAGGGGAACCGGGGAGCTGTTTTTT. This codes for CASSPRPVRGTGELFF.

The gene calls are TRBV11-2 and TRBJ2-2, with D perhaps matching TRBD2 (6 bases). Germline CDR1 reads SGHAT; CDR2 reads FQNNGV. The CDR3 consists of 18 residues. With 3 bases removed from V and 7 bases from J, the gap between germline ends came to 24 bases. The CDR3 protein is CASSLTQRAPQTVGELFF. The CDR3 DNA reads TGTGCCAGCAGCTTGACTCAGCGGGCACCCCAAACTGTCGGGGAGCTGTTTTTT.

The chain uses TRBV15 and TRBJ1-2; 9 bases agree with TRBD1. The V segment lost 0 bases and the J segment 8 bases; nucleotides outside the gene matches: 4. CDR3 size: 14 residues. Looked up from germline, CDR1 is LNHNV and CDR2 is YYDKDF (reference sequence). This chain's CDR3 is CATSRDRDRAGYTF. CDR3 nucleotide sequence: TGTGCCACCAGCAGAGACCGGGACAGGGCGGGCTACACCTTC. Full variable domain (remainder filled in from reference TRBV15 and TRBJ1-2): DAMVIQNPRYQVTQFGKPVTLSCSQTLNHNVMYWYQQKSSQAPKLLFHYYDKDFNNEADTPDNFQSRRPNTSFCFLDIRSPGLGDTAMYLCATSRDRDRAGYTFGSGTRLTVV.

This chain joins TRBV9 and TRBJ2-7, with D unclear. The CDR3 length is 13 residues. From germline, CDR1 is SGDLS and CDR2 YYNGEE. V lost 3 bases and J lost 3, with 10 bases in between. In nucleotides, the CDR3 is TGTGCCAGCAGCGGCAGTGAAGGCTACGAGCAGTACTTC. This codes for CASSGSEGYEQYF.

The V gene is TRBV25-1, the J gene TRBJ1-1, with D unresolved. Trimming shortened V by 3 bases and J by 0 bases, and 14 bases separated the two germline ends. The CDR3 length is 16 residues. Germline assignment: CDR1 MGHDK and CDR2 SYGVNS. The chain's CDR3 is CASSEKPWGMNTEAFF. The CDR3 region has the DNA TGTGCCAGCAGTGAGAAACCTTGGGGTATGAACACTGAAGCTTTCTTT. Full variable domain (missing parts from reference TRBV25-1 and TRBJ1-1): EADIYQTPRYLVIGTGKKITLECSQTMGHDKMYWYQQDPGMELHLIHYSYGVNSTEKGDLSSESTVSRIRTEHFPLTLESARPSHTSQYLCASSEKPWGMNTEAFFGQGTRLTVV.